The 4 T cell receptor beta chains reported below all come from one sample, sequenced in a study of identical twins. TCRdb called the 5' RACE reads again in MiXCR, with one record for every CDR3 protein. The sample shows fewer than 250,000 distinct CDR3 sequences, 6% to 8% of them seen only once. Separately, the same data were catalogued under a study of yellow fever vaccine responses in identical twins.

The sequencing input was CD8+ T cells sorted from blood. The receptors come from a woman aged 18-29 years in good health.

This clonotype has only a few counts. The genes are TRBV4-1 and TRBJ2-1; a weak D match, TRBD1 (5 bases). CDR1 MGHRA and CDR2 YSYEKL come from the germline V gene. The V and J ends lost 1 base and 7 bases respectively, with 14 bases between them. This CDR3 has 15 residues. The CDR3 nucleotides read TGCGCCAGCAGCCAAGGGCTAGGGGCCGCGAATGAGCAGTTCTTC. The encoded protein is CASSQGLGAANEQFF.

V gene TRBV5-1 combines with J gene TRBJ2-5; D is undetermined. V was shortened by 1 base and J by 2 bases, with 6 bases between the two germline ends. This CDR3 is 13 amino acids long. CDR1 SGHRS and CDR2 YFSETQ come from the germline V gene. The CDR3 is CASSLLYQETQYF. The CDR3 DNA is TGCGCCAGCAGCTTGTTGTATCAAGAGACCCAGTACTTC.

Details on this clonotype: Germline and junction disagree at one end, which may indicate a read error. The chain combines TRBV12-3 or TRBV12-4 with TRBJ2-7; D is perhaps TRBD1 (5 bases). The CDR3 runs to 12 residues. The CDR3 nucleotides are TGTGCCAGCAGTCCCCAGGGCTACGAGCAGTGCTTC. Translating gives CASSPQGYEQCF.

This clonotype was seen many times. The V and J genes are TRBV2 and TRBJ2-1, with 12 bases lining up with TRBD2. CDR1 is SNHLY, CDR2 FYNNEI, per germline. The CDR3 runs to 18 residues. Unmatched junction bases numbered 10, after V lost 3 bases and J lost 4 bases. The CDR3 bases are TGTGCCAGCAGTGATAAGGGTCTAGCGGGAGGGGGGTACAATGAGCAGTTCTTC. This gives the protein CASSDKGLAGGGYNEQFF.